Presented here are 29 T cell receptor beta chains from one specimen sequenced in a study of tumor and adjacent non-tumor tissue in lung cancer. Three rounds of nested PCR, following a modified ARM-PCR protocol, produced the TCRbeta library. TCRdb reprocessed the multiplex PCR reads via MiXCR and lists one record per CDR3 protein. The sample yields approximately 44,000 distinct CDR3 sequences, roughly 60% seen once. This sample's RNA came from whole unsorted tissue. The normal lung tissue was taken more than 3 cm from the tumor edge. The sequencing sample was made of distant non-tumor lung tissue. Every receptor here comes from a man aged 50 to 60 with non-small cell lung cancer.

As regards this clonotype: Sequence at one end of the junction differs from germline and may be a read error. For the CDR3, the DNA is TGTGCCAGCCTAGACAGGGAAAACGAAAAATTGTCTTTT. This encodes CASLDRENEKLSF. The V call is TRBV4-2, the J call TRBJ1-4; 7 bases map to TRBD1. The CDR3 totals 13 residues. Germline V gives CDR1 LGHNA, CDR2 YNFKEQ.

Ten or more counts support this clonotype. This chain joins TRBV12-3 or TRBV12-4 and TRBJ2-1; 9 bases map to TRBD2. J gave up 6 bases and V 1 base, and 7 bases lay outside the gene matches. This CDR3 comprises 16 residues. CDR3 in amino acids: CASSLESGLAVNEQFF. The CDR3 nucleotides read TGTGCCAGCAGTTTAGAGTCGGGACTAGCAGTCAATGAGCAGTTCTTC.

In the case of this clonotype: The CDR3 does not end in the conserved phenylalanine or tryptophan, so this is likely a read error. This chain links TRBV11-1 with TRBJ2-2; D might be TRBD1 or TRBD2, each matching 5 bases. The CDR3 contains 14 residues. Germline CDR1 is SGHAT and CDR2 is FQDESV (reference sequence). The CDR3 here is CASTFQDRPGDLFS. CDR3 DNA: TGTGCCAGCACTTTTCAGGATCGGCCCGGGGACCTGTTTTCT.

This clonotype has ten or more counts. This rearrangement joins TRBV29-1 to TRBJ2-2; the match to TRBD2 covers 8 bases. Germline-derived CDR1 and CDR2 are SQVTM and ANQGSEA. CDR3 length equals 14 residues. This CDR3 is CGGTRASDTGELFF. For the CDR3, the DNA is TGCGGGGGGACTAGGGCTTCGGACACCGGGGAGCTGTTTTTT.

A word on this clonotype: A much larger clone differs by one base, so this may be a read error. The V call is TRBV5-8, the J call TRBJ2-3; maybe TRBD2 (6 bases). The CDR3 has 16 residues. Germline V gene data show CDR1 as SGHTS and CDR2 as YDEGEE. This CDR3 is CVSSPLGRGNTDTQYF. The CDR3 bases are TGTGTCAGCAGCCCTTTAGGGCGGGGAAACACAGATACGCAGTATTTT.

In regard to this clonotype: One end of the junction does not line up with germline, which may come from a read error. J is TRBJ2-5 and V is TRBV7-9; D not resolved. This CDR3 region has 15 residues. The germline CDR1 and CDR2 sequences are SEHNR and FQNEAQ (reference sequence). This CDR3 is CASSPTLLVQETQNF. DNA of the CDR3: TGTGCCAGCAGCCCGACACTTCTAGTCCAAGAGACCCAGAACTTC.

Points on this clonotype: The junction differs from germline at one of its ends, possibly a read error. The CDR3 sequence is CANTGTLNTGVLFF. The CDR3 DNA reads TGTGCCAACACCGGGACACTGAACACCGGGGTGCTGTTTTTT. V is TRBV5-8 and J is TRBJ2-2, with D tentatively TRBD1 (6 bases). From germline, CDR1 is SGHTS and CDR2 YDEGEE. This CDR3 is built from 14 residues.

This clonotype was detected once. A much larger clonotype is one base distant, so this may be a read error. V is TRBV4-1 and J is TRBJ1-2, with D maybe TRBD1 (5 bases). V lost 0 bases and J 4 bases, leaving 15 bases between the germline ends. This CDR3 spans 16 amino acids. Germline values: CDR1 MGHRA, CDR2 YSYEKL. Here the CDR3 DNA reads TGCGCCAGCAGCCAAGAAGGTTCGGGGGTTATCTATGGCTACACCTTC. It yields the protein CASSQEGSGVIYGYTF.

This clonotype is large (0.1 to 1%) in the sample. V and J are TRBV6-5 and TRBJ2-5, with TRBD1 as a possible D gene (6 bases). Per the germline V gene, CDR1 is MNHEY and CDR2 is SVGAGI. The CDR3 is 14 amino acids. Trimming shortened V by 2 bases and J by 5 bases, and 12 bases separated the two germline ends. The CDR3 coding sequence is TGTGCCAGCAGTTACGGCAGGGGTTCGGAGACCCAGTACTTC. Protein: CASSYGRGSETQYF.

Many counts were recorded for this clonotype. V is TRBV4-1 and J is TRBJ2-1; 8 nucleotides match TRBD1. This CDR3 spans 15 amino acids. The V gene end was trimmed by 4 bases and the J gene end by 5 bases; junction bases not matched to a gene: 7. Germline lookup yields CDR1 MGHRA and CDR2 YSYEKL. The CDR3 sequence: CASSPWTGKDNEQFF. The CDR3 nucleotides read TGCGCCAGCAGCCCCTGGACAGGGAAGGACAATGAGCAGTTCTTC.

With regard to this clonotype: This sequence may be a read error, since a much larger clone differs from it by one base. V and J are TRBV5-1 and TRBJ1-1, with no clear D. V lost 6 bases, J lost 5 bases, and 17 bases lay in between. The CDR3 spans 14 residues. The V gene's germline CDR1 is SGHRS and CDR2 YFSETQ. Written as DNA, the CDR3 is TGCGCCAGCAACCCTACCGACGGAAGGACTGAAGCTTTCTTT. This gives the protein CASNPTDGRTEAFF.

This rearrangement joins TRBV20-1 to TRBJ2-1, with 12 positions matching TRBD2. The V gene's germline CDR1 is DFQATT and CDR2 SNEGSKA (reference sequence). With V trimmed by 5 bases and J by 4 bases, 6 bases remained unmatched. CDR3 size: 15 residues. CDR3 DNA: TGCAGTGCTCGAGCTAGCGGGGGGGCTTACAATGAGCAGTTCTTC. As protein: CSARASGGAYNEQFF.

This clonotype came up once. The junction does not match germline at one end; this may be a read error. V is TRBV5-4 and J is TRBJ2-1; 7 nucleotides line up with TRBD2. In germline, CDR1 is SGHNT, CDR2 YYREEE (reference sequence). The CDR3 runs to 14 residues. The CDR3, as DNA: TGTGCCAGTAGCTCCGGGACTACTGGGGATGAGCAGTTTTTC. Translating gives CASSSGTTGDEQFF. The full variable domain, completed using reference TRBV5-4 and TRBJ2-1, is ETGVTQSPTHLIKTRGQQVTLRCSSQSGHNTVSWYQQALGQGPQFIFQYYREEENGRGNFPPRFSGLQFPNYSSELNVNALELDDSALYLCASSSGTTGDEQFFGPGTRLTVL.

To note about this clonotype: A much larger clonotype is one base distant, so this may be a read error. This chain joins TRBV28 and TRBJ1-2, with D tentatively TRBD1 (6 bases). The CDR3 covers 12 residues. The V gene's germline CDR1 is MDHEN and CDR2 SYDVKM. In DNA, the CDR3 is TGTACCAGCACGGGGGCTGGCTATGGCTACACCTTC. This translates into CTSTGAGYGYTF.

At least ten counts were recorded for this clonotype. The J gene is TRBJ1-1, the V gene TRBV5-5; 11 nucleotides match TRBD1. The CDR3 has 14 residues. V lost 4 bases and J lost 10; bases outside the gene matches: 9. Germline V gives CDR1 SGHKS, CDR2 YYEKEE (reference sequence). The CDR3 region has the DNA TGTGCCAGCAGCCAGGGACAGGGGGTAAGTGGAGCTTTCTTT. Its protein product is CASSQGQGVSGAFF.

This clonotype was seen only a few times. A much larger clone differs from this one at a single base, so this may be a read error. The rearrangement joins TRBV20-1 to TRBJ1-2; D unresolved. CDR3 length: 13 amino acids. CDR1 DFQATT and CDR2 SNEGSKA come from the germline V gene (reference sequence). This chain's CDR3 is CSASRVSHYSYTF. Here the CDR3 DNA reads TGCAGTGCTAGTAGGGTCTCTCACTATAGCTACACCTTC.

This clonotype was observed once. The chain uses TRBV7-9 and TRBJ2-7; D is undetermined. Trimming removed 5 bases from V and 1 base from J, with 9 bases in between. CDR1 SEHNR and CDR2 FQNEAQ come from the germline V gene (reference sequence). The CDR3 runs 13 residues. DNA for the CDR3: TGTGCCAGCAGCCAAACACCTTCCTACGAGCAGTACTTC. Its protein is CASSQTPSYEQYF.

This rearrangement joins TRBV20-1 to TRBJ2-7; 7 bases map to TRBD1. The CDR3 sequence is 12 residues long. V shed 7 bases and J 5 bases; nucleotides not matched to a gene: 8. The germline CDR1 and CDR2 sequences are DFQATT and SNEGSKA (reference sequence). CDR3 loop: CSVEQGLHEQYF. CDR3 DNA sequence: TGCAGTGTTGAACAGGGGTTGCACGAGCAGTACTTC.

The rearrangement uses TRBV20-1 and TRBJ2-1; 12 nucleotides agree with TRBD2. Germline V lookup: CDR1 DFQATT, CDR2 SNEGSKA (reference sequence). V shed 4 bases and J 9 bases; nucleotides not matched to a gene: 22. The CDR3 is made up of 19 amino acids. The CDR3, as DNA: TGCAGTGCTACTTCCCCGACTAGCGGGAGAGGGGGGGAACATGGTGAGCAGTTCTTC. It yields the protein CSATSPTSGRGGEHGEQFF.

About this clonotype: At one end the junction does not follow the germline gene, possibly because of a read error. This chain joins TRBV4-1 and TRBJ2-3; TRBD2 might be the D (5 bases). This CDR3 comprises 19 residues. The germline V gene encodes CDR1 MGHRA and CDR2 YSYEKL. DNA of the CDR3: TGCGCCAGCACCCAAGTCGGGCTGGGAGCAAAAATCCGCACAGATACGCAGTATTTT. It yields the protein CASTQVGLGAKIRTDTQYF.

This clonotype was detected many times. The chain uses TRBV6-1 and TRBJ1-1; maybe TRBD1 (5 bases). Trimming pared 6 bases from V and 1 base from J, leaving 15 bases between. The CDR3 loop spans 15 amino acids. CDR1 and CDR2 (germline): MNHNS, SASEGT. CDR3 region: CASRAGGRENTEAFF. Here the CDR3 DNA reads TGTGCCAGCAGGGCTGGGGGACGGGAGAACACTGAAGCTTTCTTT.

This clonotype was seen only once. One end of the junction does not line up with germline, which may come from a read error. The chain links TRBV10-3 to TRBJ2-3, with TRBD1 matching over 11 bases. This CDR3 contains 19 residues. Germline assignment: CDR1 ENHRY and CDR2 SYGVKD. CDR3 sequence reads: CAIREGQGACSPWADTQYF. CDR3 nucleotides: TGTGCTATCAGAGAAGGACAGGGGGCCTGTAGCCCGTGGGCAGATACGCAGTATTTT.

This chain links TRBV7-9 with TRBJ2-3; D gene ambiguous. This CDR3 region has 14 residues. Germline-derived CDR1 and CDR2 are SEHNR and FQNEAQ (reference sequence). The V and J ends lost 5 bases and 2 bases respectively, with 11 bases between them. The CDR3 protein is CASSIGMVTDTQYF. DNA for the CDR3: TGTGCCAGCAGCATTGGGATGGTCACAGATACGCAGTATTTT.

The chain is built from TRBV6-5 and TRBJ2-6; 7 positions match TRBD1. The junction had 8 bases not matched to a gene; V was cut back by 2 bases and J by 4 bases. The CDR3 is 17 residues long. Per germline, CDR1 MNHEY and CDR2 SVGAGI. The CDR3 is CASSYSDRVWGANVLTF. As DNA, the CDR3 is TGTGCCAGCAGTTACAGCGACAGGGTGTGGGGGGCCAACGTCCTGACTTTC.

The chain combines TRBV7-9 with TRBJ1-2; 8 nucleotides line up with TRBD1. Germline V CDR1 and CDR2: SEHNR, FQNEAQ (reference sequence). This CDR3 region has 18 residues. J lost 2 bases, V lost 3 bases, and 14 bases had no gene match. The CDR3 DNA reads as TGTGCCAGCAGCTTTGCAGGCACCGGGACAGGAACAAACTATGGCTACACCTTC. This gives the protein CASSFAGTGTGTNYGYTF. Complete variable domain (other parts from reference TRBV7-9 and TRBJ1-2): DTGVSQNPRHKITKRGQNVTFRCDPISEHNRLYWYRQTLGQGPEFLTYFQNEAQLEKSRLLSDRFSAERPKGSFSTLEIQRTEQGDSAMYLCASSFAGTGTGTNYGYTFGSGTRLTVV.

V gene TRBV25-1 combines with J gene TRBJ2-7; 7 bases map to TRBD2. The CDR3 is made up of 11 amino acids. V gave up 6 bases and J gave up 9 bases; unmatched junction bases: 5. Germline values: CDR1 MGHDK, CDR2 SYGVNS. CDR3 DNA sequence: TGTGCCAGCAGGGGGGGGAGTGGGCAGTACTTC. Amino acid sequence: CASRGGSGQYF.

The CDR3 loop is CSASQPTKANEQFF. Written as DNA, the CDR3 is TGCAGCGCATCTCAGCCTACGAAAGCCAATGAGCAGTTCTTC. The chain links TRBV29-1 to TRBJ2-1; D is ambiguous. This CDR3 spans 14 amino acids. Per germline, CDR1 SQVTM and CDR2 ANQGSEA. Trimming stripped 7 bases from V and 6 bases from J, with 19 bases between.

Concerning this clonotype: At one end, the junction sequence differs from germline, possibly due to a read error. The J gene is TRBJ2-7, the V gene TRBV29-1; D is unresolved. Germline CDR1 reads SQVTM; CDR2 reads ANQGSEA. The CDR3 is 12 amino acids. The CDR3 loop reads CSVEAQGYEHYF. The CDR3 DNA reads TGCAGCGTTGAAGCCCAAGGCTACGAGCACTACTTC.

The chain employs TRBV28 and TRBJ2-7, with TRBD1 matching 8 bases. CDR3 length equals 12 residues. The germline V gene encodes CDR1 MDHEN and CDR2 SYDVKM. J was trimmed by 4 bases and V by 9 bases; bases with no gene match: 5. CDR3 amino acids: CASQGARYEQYF. The CDR3 coding sequence is TGTGCCAGTCAGGGGGCGAGGTACGAGCAGTACTTC.